This T cell receptor beta chain is from a study of beta chain features in type 1 diabetes. Study-level findings and limits: Patients with Type 1 diabetes showed moderately but significantly shorter TCRB CDR3s in all four CD4+ subsets. Sampled from patients, naive, central memory and Treg TCRB repertoires appeared more similar than those sampled from healthy donors.

Only one heparinised blood draw was taken per donor, and its volume averaged around 100 mL. Via CD45RO/CCR7/CD25/CD127/CD95/CD27, cells of the CD4+ naive, central memory, regulatory and stem cell-like memory subsets were sorted. Reverse transcribing all isolated RNA meant expressed TCRB transcripts were sequenced. Sequenced by immunoSEQ multiplex PCR; TCRdb stores in-frame clones only, minus some. Here the sample spans approximately 170,000 clones, approximately 7.8% being singletons. In this sample, this clone turned up a few times. Its antigen remains unknown. Germline V gene data show CDR1 as MNHEY and CDR2 as SMNVEV (reference sequence). This CDR3 spans 17 amino acids. V shed 5 bases and J 1 base; nucleotides not matched to a gene: 11.

The chain employs TRBV27 and TRBJ2-5, with 9 bases fitting TRBD1. The source is a woman in her 40s with type 1 diabetes. The specimen sequenced was central memory CD4+ T cells from blood. CDR3 sequence: CASSLHRGRNSQETQYF. In DNA, the CDR3 is TGTGCCAGCAGTCTCCACAGGGGGCGAAATAGCCAAGAGACCCAGTACTTC.